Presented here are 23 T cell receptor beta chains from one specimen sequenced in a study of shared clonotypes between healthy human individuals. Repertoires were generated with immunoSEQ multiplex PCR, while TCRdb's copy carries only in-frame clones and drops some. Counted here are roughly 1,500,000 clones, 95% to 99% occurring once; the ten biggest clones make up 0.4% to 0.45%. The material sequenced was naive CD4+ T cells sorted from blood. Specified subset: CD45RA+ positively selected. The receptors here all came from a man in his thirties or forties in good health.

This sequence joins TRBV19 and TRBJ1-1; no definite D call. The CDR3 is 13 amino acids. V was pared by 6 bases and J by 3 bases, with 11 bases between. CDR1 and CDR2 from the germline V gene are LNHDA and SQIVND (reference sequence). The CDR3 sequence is CASRWSEDTEAFF. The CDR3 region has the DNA TGTGCCAGTAGATGGAGTGAGGACACTGAAGCTTTCTTT.

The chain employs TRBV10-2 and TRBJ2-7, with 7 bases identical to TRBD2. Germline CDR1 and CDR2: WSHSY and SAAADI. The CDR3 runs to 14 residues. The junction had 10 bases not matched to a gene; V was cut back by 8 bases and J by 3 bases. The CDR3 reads CASEGSGAYYEQYF. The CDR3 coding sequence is TGCGCCAGCGAAGGAAGCGGGGCATACTACGAGCAGTACTTC.

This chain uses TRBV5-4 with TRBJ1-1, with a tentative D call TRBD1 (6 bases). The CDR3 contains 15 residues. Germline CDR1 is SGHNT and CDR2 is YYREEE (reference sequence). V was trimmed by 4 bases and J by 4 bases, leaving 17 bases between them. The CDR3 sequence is CASSPGGGEGTEAFF. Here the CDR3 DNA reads TGTGCCAGCAGCCCCGGTGGGGGCGAGGGCACTGAAGCTTTCTTT.

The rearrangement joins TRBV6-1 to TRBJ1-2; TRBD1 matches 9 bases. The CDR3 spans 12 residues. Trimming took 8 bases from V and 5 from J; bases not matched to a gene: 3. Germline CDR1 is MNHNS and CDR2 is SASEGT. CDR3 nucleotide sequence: TGTGCCAGCGGGACAGGGTGGTATGGCTACACCTTC. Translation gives CASGTGWYGYTF.

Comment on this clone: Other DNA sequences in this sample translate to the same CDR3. Here the CDR3 DNA reads TGCGCCAGCAGCTTGAGTGGCGCGAACACCGGGGAGCTGTTTTTT. Protein: CASSLSGANTGELFF. The chain has TRBV5-1 and TRBJ2-2, with unresolved D. Germline lookup yields CDR1 SGHRS and CDR2 YFSETQ. Trimming removed 1 base from V and 0 bases from J, with 7 bases in between. This CDR3 comprises 15 residues.

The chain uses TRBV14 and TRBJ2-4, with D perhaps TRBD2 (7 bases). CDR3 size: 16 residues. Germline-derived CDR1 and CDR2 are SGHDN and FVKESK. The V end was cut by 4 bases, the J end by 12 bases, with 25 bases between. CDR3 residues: CASSLTRGAGFAGQYF. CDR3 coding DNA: TGTGCCAGCAGCCTCACCCGGGGGGCAGGCTTTGCTGGTCAGTACTTC.

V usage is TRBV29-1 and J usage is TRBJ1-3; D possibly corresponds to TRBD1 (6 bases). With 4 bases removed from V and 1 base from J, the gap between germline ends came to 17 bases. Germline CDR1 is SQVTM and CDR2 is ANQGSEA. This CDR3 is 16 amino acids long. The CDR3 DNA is TGCAGCGTTGGGACAGAAATACGTTATTCTGGAAACACCATATATTTT. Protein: CSVGTEIRYSGNTIYF.

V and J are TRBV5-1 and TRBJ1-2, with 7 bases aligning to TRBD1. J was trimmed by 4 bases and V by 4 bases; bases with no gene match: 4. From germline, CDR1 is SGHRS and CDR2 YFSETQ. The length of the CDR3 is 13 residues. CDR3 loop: CASSPGQPYGYTF. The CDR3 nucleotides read TGCGCCAGCAGCCCGGGACAGCCCTATGGCTACACCTTC.

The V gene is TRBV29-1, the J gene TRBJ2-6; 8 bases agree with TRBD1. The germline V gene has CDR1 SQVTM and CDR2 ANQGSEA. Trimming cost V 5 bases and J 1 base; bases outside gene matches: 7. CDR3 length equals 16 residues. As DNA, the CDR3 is TGCAGCGTTCGGGGACAGGTCAGATCTGGGGCCAACGTCCTGACTTTC. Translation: CSVRGQVRSGANVLTF.

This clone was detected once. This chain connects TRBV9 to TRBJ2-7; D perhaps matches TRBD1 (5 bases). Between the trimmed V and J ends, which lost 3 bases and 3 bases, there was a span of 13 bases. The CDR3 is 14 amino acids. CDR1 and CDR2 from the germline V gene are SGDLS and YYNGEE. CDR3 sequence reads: CASSAQGISYEQYF. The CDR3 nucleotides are TGTGCCAGCAGCGCTCAGGGTATTAGCTACGAGCAGTACTTC.

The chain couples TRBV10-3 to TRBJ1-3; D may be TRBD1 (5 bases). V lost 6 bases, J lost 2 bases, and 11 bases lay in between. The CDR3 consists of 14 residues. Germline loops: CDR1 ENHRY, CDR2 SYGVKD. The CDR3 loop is CAISAGQAGNTIYF. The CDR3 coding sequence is TGTGCCATCAGCGCGGGGCAGGCTGGAAACACCATATATTTT.

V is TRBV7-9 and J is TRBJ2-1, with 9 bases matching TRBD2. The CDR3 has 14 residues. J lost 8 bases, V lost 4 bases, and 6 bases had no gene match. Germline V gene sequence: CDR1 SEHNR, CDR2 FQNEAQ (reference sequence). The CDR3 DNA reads TGTGCCAGCAGCTCAAGGACTAGCGTAGATGAGCAGTTCTTC. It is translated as CASSSRTSVDEQFF. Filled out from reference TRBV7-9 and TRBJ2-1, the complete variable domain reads DTGVSQNPRHKITKRGQNVTFRCDPISEHNRLYWYRQTLGQGPEFLTYFQNEAQLEKSRLLSDRFSAERPKGSFSTLEIQRTEQGDSAMYLCASSSRTSVDEQFFGPGTRLTVL.

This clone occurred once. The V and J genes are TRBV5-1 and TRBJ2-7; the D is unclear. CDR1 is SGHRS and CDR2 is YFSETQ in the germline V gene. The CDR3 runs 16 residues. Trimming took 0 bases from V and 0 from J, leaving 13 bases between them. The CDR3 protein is CASSLAVNQPSYEQYF. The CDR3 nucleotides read TGCGCCAGCAGCTTGGCCGTGAACCAACCCTCCTACGAGCAGTACTTC.

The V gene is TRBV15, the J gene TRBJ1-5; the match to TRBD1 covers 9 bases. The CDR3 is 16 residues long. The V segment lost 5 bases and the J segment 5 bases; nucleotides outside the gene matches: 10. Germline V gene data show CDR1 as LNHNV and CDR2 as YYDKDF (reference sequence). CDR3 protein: CATSRPRGQGDQPQHF. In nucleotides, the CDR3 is TGTGCCACCAGCCGCCCCCGGGGACAGGGTGATCAGCCCCAGCATTTT.

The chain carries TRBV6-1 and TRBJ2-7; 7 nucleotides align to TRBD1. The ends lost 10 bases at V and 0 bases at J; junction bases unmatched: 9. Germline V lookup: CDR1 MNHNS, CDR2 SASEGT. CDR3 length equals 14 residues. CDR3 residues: CATSAGTASYEQYF. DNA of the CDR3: TGTGCCACTTCGGCCGGGACAGCCTCCTACGAGCAGTACTTC.

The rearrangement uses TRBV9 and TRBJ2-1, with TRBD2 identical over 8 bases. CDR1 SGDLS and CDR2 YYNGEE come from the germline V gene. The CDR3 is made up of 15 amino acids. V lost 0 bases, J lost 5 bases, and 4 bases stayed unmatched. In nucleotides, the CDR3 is TGTGCCAGCAGCGTAGTCGGTAGCGGGGACAATGAGCAGTTCTTC. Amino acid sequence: CASSVVGSGDNEQFF.

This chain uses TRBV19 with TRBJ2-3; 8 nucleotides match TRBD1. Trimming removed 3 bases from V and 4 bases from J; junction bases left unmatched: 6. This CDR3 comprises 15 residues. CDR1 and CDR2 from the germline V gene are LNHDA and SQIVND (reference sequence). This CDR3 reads CASSIRTGTPDTQYF. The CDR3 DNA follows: TGTGCCAGTAGTATCCGGACAGGGACCCCAGATACGCAGTATTTT.

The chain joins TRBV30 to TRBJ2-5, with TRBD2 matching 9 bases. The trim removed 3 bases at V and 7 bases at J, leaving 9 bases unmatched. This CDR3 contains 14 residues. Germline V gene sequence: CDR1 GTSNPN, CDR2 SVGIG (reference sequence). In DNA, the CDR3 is TGTGCCTGGAGCAGACTAGCGGTGAAAGGGACCCAGTACTTC. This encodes CAWSRLAVKGTQYF.

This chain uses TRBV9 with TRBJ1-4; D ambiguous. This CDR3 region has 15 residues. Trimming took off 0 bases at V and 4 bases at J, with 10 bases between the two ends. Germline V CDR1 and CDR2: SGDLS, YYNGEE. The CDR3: CASSVARSDNEKLFF. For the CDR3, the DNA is TGTGCCAGCAGCGTAGCCAGGTCGGATAATGAAAAACTGTTTTTT.

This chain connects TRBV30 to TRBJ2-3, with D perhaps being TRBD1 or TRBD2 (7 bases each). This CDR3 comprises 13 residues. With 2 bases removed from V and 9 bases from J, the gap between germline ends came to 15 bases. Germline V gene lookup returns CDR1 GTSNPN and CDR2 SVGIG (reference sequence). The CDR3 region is CAWSPQGRETQYF. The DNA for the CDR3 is TGTGCCTGGAGTCCACAGGGGAGGGAGACGCAGTATTTT.

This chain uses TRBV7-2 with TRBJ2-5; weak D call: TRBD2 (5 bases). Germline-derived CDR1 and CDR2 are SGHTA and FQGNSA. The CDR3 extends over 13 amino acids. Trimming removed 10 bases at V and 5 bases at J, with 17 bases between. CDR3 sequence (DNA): TGTGCCACCACCCTAGCACGAAGGGAGACCCAGTACTTC. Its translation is CATTLARRETQYF.

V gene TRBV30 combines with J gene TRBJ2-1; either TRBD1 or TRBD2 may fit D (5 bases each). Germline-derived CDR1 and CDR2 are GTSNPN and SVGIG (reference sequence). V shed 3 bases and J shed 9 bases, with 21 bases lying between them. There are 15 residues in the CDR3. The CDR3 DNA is TGTGCCTGGAGAACCCAACGGGGCAGGGTGGGTGAGCAGTTCTTC. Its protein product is CAWRTQRGRVGEQFF.

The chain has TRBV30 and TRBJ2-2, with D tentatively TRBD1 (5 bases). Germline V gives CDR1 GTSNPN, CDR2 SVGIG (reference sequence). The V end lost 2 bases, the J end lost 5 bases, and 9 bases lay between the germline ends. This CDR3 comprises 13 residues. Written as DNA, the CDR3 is TGTGCCTGGAGTTTGACAGCAACCGGGGAGCTGTTTTTT. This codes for CAWSLTATGELFF. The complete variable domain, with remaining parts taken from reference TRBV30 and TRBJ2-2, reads SQTIHQWPATLVQPVGSPLSLECTVEGTSNPNLYWYRQAAGRGLQLLFYSVGIGQISSEVPQNLSASRPQDRQFILSSKKLLLSDSGFYLCAWSLTATGELFFGEGSRLTVL.